Each of the 26 T cell receptor beta chains below was sequenced from the same sample in a study of T-cell reconstitution after alpha-beta-depleted transplantation in children. Unique molecular identifiers were incorporated into the prepared TCRbeta library. TCRdb ran MiXCR on the PCR reads and lists one entry per CDR3 protein. The sample consists of hundreds of thousands of distinct CDR3 sequences, 13% of them appearing once. The sequencing used PBMCs, mostly from graft donor cells, collected 360 days after TCRalphabeta/CD19-depleted stem cell transplant. These receptors were taken from a male patient aged 5 to 17 who had a stem cell transplant for acute myeloid leukemia, so the T cells may come from the graft donor.

The chain carries TRBV7-9 and TRBJ1-1; D might be TRBD1 (6 bases). This CDR3 region has 15 residues. Trimming took 5 bases from V and 0 from J, leaving 13 bases between them. Germline loops: CDR1 SEHNR, CDR2 FQNEAQ (reference sequence). CDR3 in DNA: TGTGCCAGCAGCCCCCGGGGGGACATGAACACTGAAGCTTTCTTT. This encodes CASSPRGDMNTEAFF.

This clonotype was counted only a few times. This chain joins TRBV5-1 and TRBJ2-2, with 9 bases lining up with TRBD1. V trimming: 4 bases; J trimming: 3 bases; junction bases outside the gene matches: 7. This CDR3 is built from 16 residues. Germline loops: CDR1 SGHRS, CDR2 YFSETQ. The CDR3 region has the DNA TGCGCCAGCAGCAGGAGGACAGGGGTATACACCGGGGAGCTGTTTTTT. Translated: CASSRRTGVYTGELFF.

This clonotype turned up a few times. The chain couples TRBV25-1 to TRBJ2-3, with 8 bases identical to TRBD2. CDR1 is MGHDK, CDR2 SYGVNS, per germline. Trimming removed 4 bases from V and 2 bases from J; junction bases left unmatched: 5. The CDR3 consists of 15 residues. CDR3 residues: CASSVSGNPTDTQYF. CDR3 nucleotides: TGTGCCAGCAGTGTTAGCGGGAACCCCACAGATACGCAGTATTTT.

This clonotype was observed a handful of times. This chain uses TRBV5-1 with TRBJ2-5; D is possibly TRBD1 (6 bases). CDR1 and CDR2 (germline): SGHRS, YFSETQ. This CDR3 has 15 residues. V lost 0 bases to trimming and J lost 4 bases, with 13 bases between them. The CDR3 here is CASSLAQGAGETQYF. The CDR3 region has the DNA TGCGCCAGCAGCTTGGCACAGGGAGCCGGAGAGACCCAGTACTTC.

This clonotype has only a few counts. This rearrangement joins TRBV20-1 to TRBJ2-1; perhaps TRBD1 as D (6 bases). This CDR3 has 14 residues. Germline-derived CDR1 and CDR2 are DFQATT and SNEGSKA (reference sequence). Trimming left V 5 bases short and J 0 bases short, with 11 bases between. The CDR3 loop is CSAGGPSSYNEQFF. In nucleotides, the CDR3 is TGCAGTGCTGGGGGCCCGAGCTCCTACAATGAGCAGTTCTTC.

CDR3 region: CASSLVFRGGDEQYF. The CDR3 coding sequence is TGTGCCAGCAGCTTAGTTTTTCGGGGGGGAGACGAGCAGTACTTC. The V and J genes are TRBV7-2 and TRBJ2-7, with 8 bases matching TRBD2. The CDR3 length is 15 residues. CDR1 and CDR2 from the germline V gene are SGHTA and FQGNSA. The trim removed 1 base at V and 5 bases at J, leaving 7 bases unmatched.

This chain connects TRBV19 to TRBJ1-5, with TRBD1 identical over 8 bases. This CDR3 has 14 amino acids. V was pared by 5 bases and J by 7 bases, with 7 bases of the junction left unmatched. CDR1 LNHDA and CDR2 SQIVND come from the germline V gene (reference sequence). CDR3 region: CASSPQGAQQPQHF. The CDR3 DNA reads TGTGCCAGTAGTCCCCAGGGGGCTCAGCAGCCCCAGCATTTT.

The CDR3, as DNA: TGTGCCAGTAGTATATTAGGGCCGGGCGAGCAGTACTTC. Protein: CASSILGPGEQYF. This sequence joins TRBV19 and TRBJ2-7; no clear D. CDR3 length: 13 residues. Per the germline V gene, CDR1 is LNHDA and CDR2 is SQIVND (reference sequence). V lost 2 bases to trimming and J lost 6 bases, with 11 bases between them.

This clonotype came up many times. The chain joins TRBV4-3 to TRBJ2-1; 14 bases align to TRBD2. The CDR3 sequence is 18 residues long. Germline values: CDR1 LGHNA, CDR2 YSLEER. Germline trimming cut 0 bases from V and 6 bases from J; bases unmatched to any gene: 7. CDR3 region: CASSQDETSGRAPNEQFF. Here the CDR3 DNA reads TGCGCCAGCAGCCAAGATGAGACTAGCGGGAGGGCCCCCAATGAGCAGTTCTTC.

This clonotype was recorded many times. The rearrangement links TRBV7-2 to TRBJ2-5; a possible D gene is TRBD2 (5 bases). V shed 1 base and J shed 5 bases, with 17 bases lying between them. The CDR3 sequence is 16 residues long. Germline values: CDR1 SGHTA, CDR2 FQGNSA. The CDR3 loop reads CASSLEEGSKSETQYF. Here the CDR3 DNA reads TGTGCCAGCAGCTTAGAAGAGGGCTCCAAGTCTGAGACCCAGTACTTC. The complete variable domain, with remaining parts taken from reference TRBV7-2 and TRBJ2-5, reads GAGVSQSPSNKVTEKGKDVELRCDPISGHTALYWYRQSLGQGLEFLIYFQGNSAPDKSGLPSDRFSAERTGGSVSTLTIQRTQQEDSAVYLCASSLEEGSKSETQYFGPGTRLLVL.

This clonotype was picked up a small number of times. CDR3 coding DNA: TGTGCCAGCAGCTCGACAGGGGGTGCGGCGGACGAGCAGTACTTC. Amino acids: CASSSTGGAADEQYF. This chain uses TRBV7-2 with TRBJ2-7; 9 nucleotides align to TRBD1. CDR1 and CDR2 (germline): SGHTA, FQGNSA. Trimming at V came to 4 bases and at J to 5 bases, leaving 9 bases not matched to a gene. CDR3 length equals 15 residues.

V and J are TRBV6-4 and TRBJ2-7, with TRBD2 identical over 10 bases. The CDR3 loop spans 15 amino acids. With 4 bases clipped from V and 5 bases from J, the junction kept 8 bases outside the gene matches. CDR1 MRHNA and CDR2 SNTAGT come from the germline V gene. CDR3 DNA: TGTGCCAGCAGTGCTAGTCTAGCGGGAGCCGACGAGCAGTACTTC. Encoded protein: CASSASLAGADEQYF.

At least ten counts were recorded for this clonotype. The chain couples TRBV29-1 to TRBJ2-1; D might be TRBD2 (5 bases). The germline V and J ends were trimmed by 3 bases and 7 bases, with 19 bases remaining between them. CDR3 size: 15 residues. Per germline, CDR1 SQVTM and CDR2 ANQGSEA. The CDR3 region has the DNA TGCAGCGTTGACCTCCCGCTAGCTACCCAGAATGAGCAGTTCTTC. Its translation: CSVDLPLATQNEQFF.

Concerning this clonotype: A much larger clone lies a single base off, so this may be a read error. In DNA form, the CDR3 reads TGTGCCATCAGTTACTCGGGGCTCTACGAGCAGTACTTC. Its translation is CAISYSGLYEQYF. V gene TRBV6-5 combines with J gene TRBJ2-7; D may correspond to TRBD1 or TRBD2 (5 bases each). The CDR3 has 13 amino acids. CDR1 and CDR2 from the germline V gene are MNHEY and SVGAGI.

This clonotype was counted only a few times. The V and J genes are TRBV7-2 and TRBJ2-1; D gene ambiguous. Germline V gene sequence: CDR1 SGHTA, CDR2 FQGNSA. The CDR3 is 15 residues long. The V end was cut by 7 bases, the J end by 5 bases, with 18 bases between. The CDR3 DNA reads TGTGCCAGCACCTTGAGAACGGCCTATAACAATGAGCAGTTCTTC. Translating it yields CASTLRTAYNNEQFF.

This clonotype showed up just a few times. The chain couples TRBV11-2 to TRBJ2-3; maybe TRBD2 (5 bases). CDR1 and CDR2 from the germline V gene are SGHAT and FQNNGV. Trimming pared 3 bases from V and 4 bases from J, leaving 11 bases between. This CDR3 region has 14 residues. The chain's CDR3 is CASSFRSGPDTQYF. CDR3 nucleotide sequence: TGTGCCAGCAGCTTCCGAAGCGGTCCAGATACGCAGTATTTT. Full variable domain (outside the CDR3, taken from reference TRBV11-2 and TRBJ2-3): EAGVAQSPRYKIIEKRQSVAFWCNPISGHATLYWYQQILGQGPKLLIQFQNNGVVDDSQLPKDRFSAERLKGVDSTLKIQPAKLEDSAVYLCASSFRSGPDTQYFGPGTRLTVL.

CDR3 DNA: TGCGCCAGCAGCCTTCGGGACAGGAGTGAAAAACTGTTTTTT. It is translated as CASSLRDRSEKLFF. The V gene is TRBV5-1, the J gene TRBJ1-4; 8 bases map to TRBD1. This CDR3 has 14 residues. With 4 bases clipped from V and 7 bases from J, the junction kept 6 bases outside the gene matches. Germline values: CDR1 SGHRS, CDR2 YFSETQ.

This sequence joins TRBV11-2 and TRBJ2-7; no clear D gene. The CDR3 loop spans 14 amino acids. Trimming took 2 bases from V and 3 from J, leaving 11 bases between them. Per germline, CDR1 SGHAT and CDR2 FQNNGV. This chain's CDR3 is CASSLKPINYEQYF. The CDR3 region has the DNA TGTGCCAGCAGCTTAAAGCCAATAAACTACGAGCAGTACTTC.

This clonotype appeared many times. The chain uses TRBV15 and TRBJ1-3; D is unclear. Germline V lookup: CDR1 LNHNV, CDR2 YYDKDF (reference sequence). V dropped 3 bases and J dropped 2 bases, with 11 bases sitting between them. The CDR3 runs to 15 residues. The CDR3 region has the DNA TGTGCCACCAGCAGGAGGGCTCAAGCTGGAAACACCATATATTTT. Its protein product is CATSRRAQAGNTIYF.

This chain connects TRBV20-1 to TRBJ2-5; 9 bases agree with TRBD2. From germline, CDR1 is DFQATT and CDR2 SNEGSKA (reference sequence). This CDR3 is 15 amino acids long. The trim removed 3 bases at V and 1 base at J, leaving 6 bases unmatched. The CDR3 loop is CSARASGAPQETQYF. DNA for the CDR3: TGCAGTGCTAGGGCTAGCGGGGCGCCCCAAGAGACCCAGTACTTC.

The gene calls are TRBV4-3 and TRBJ2-2; D tentatively reads TRBD1 or TRBD2 (5 bases each). In germline, CDR1 is LGHNA, CDR2 YSLEER. This CDR3 is built from 17 residues. Trimming left V 3 bases short and J 0 bases short, with 14 bases between. CDR3 coding DNA: TGCGCCAGCAGCCAGGGCCGAGGGGCAGCGAACACCGGGGAGCTGTTTTTT. Amino acid sequence: CASSQGRGAANTGELFF.

The chain carries TRBV29-1 and TRBJ1-2, with 7 nucleotides matching TRBD1. V dropped 5 bases and J dropped 6; count of bases not matched to a gene: 15. This CDR3 is built from 15 residues. Per germline, CDR1 SQVTM and CDR2 ANQGSEA. The chain's CDR3 is CSVQGDKSPFDGYTF. Here the CDR3 DNA reads TGCAGCGTTCAGGGGGACAAAAGTCCATTTGATGGCTACACCTTC.

This clonotype was seen many times. The gene calls are TRBV10-3 and TRBJ2-1; 7 bases match TRBD1. There are 15 residues in the CDR3. J lost 4 bases, V lost 4 bases, and 7 bases had no gene match. Germline V gene sequence: CDR1 ENHRY, CDR2 SYGVKD. The CDR3 loop reads CAISGDSWRYNEQFF. Here the CDR3 DNA reads TGTGCCATCAGTGGGGACAGCTGGAGATACAATGAGCAGTTCTTC.

As DNA, the CDR3 is TGTGCCAGCAGTTTGGACAGCTTTAAGACCCAGTACTTC. The encoded protein is CASSLDSFKTQYF. The chain couples TRBV7-9 to TRBJ2-5; tentative D call: TRBD1 (6 bases). Germline CDR1 reads SEHNR; CDR2 reads FQNEAQ (reference sequence). V was clipped by 6 bases and J by 6 bases, with 14 bases between them. The CDR3 runs 13 residues. The entire variable domain, with the rest obtained from reference TRBV7-9 and TRBJ2-5, is as follows: DTGVSQNPRHKITKRGQNVTFRCDPISEHNRLYWYRQTLGQGPEFLTYFQNEAQLEKSRLLSDRFSAERPKGSFSTLEIQRTEQGDSAMYLCASSLDSFKTQYFGPGTRLLVL.

The chain combines TRBV2 with TRBJ2-1; 16 positions match TRBD2. V was pared by 4 bases and J by 2 bases, with 2 bases of the junction left unmatched. The CDR3 runs to 17 residues. Germline CDR1 and CDR2: SNHLY and FYNNEI. The DNA for the CDR3 is TGTGCCAGCAGTGGGGGGACTAGCGGGAGGGCCTACAATGAGCAGTTCTTC. Translated: CASSGGTSGRAYNEQFF.

This clonotype has just a few counts. CDR3 residues: CASSLGPFFSGRAQSYNEQFF. The CDR3 DNA follows: TGTGCCAGCAGCTTAGGCCCTTTCTTCAGCGGGAGGGCCCAATCCTACAATGAGCAGTTCTTC. V gene TRBV11-2 combines with J gene TRBJ2-1; 10 positions agree with TRBD2. The V and J ends lost 1 base and 1 base, in that order; junction bases with no gene match: 16. Per germline, CDR1 SGHAT and CDR2 FQNNGV. CDR3 length equals 21 residues.